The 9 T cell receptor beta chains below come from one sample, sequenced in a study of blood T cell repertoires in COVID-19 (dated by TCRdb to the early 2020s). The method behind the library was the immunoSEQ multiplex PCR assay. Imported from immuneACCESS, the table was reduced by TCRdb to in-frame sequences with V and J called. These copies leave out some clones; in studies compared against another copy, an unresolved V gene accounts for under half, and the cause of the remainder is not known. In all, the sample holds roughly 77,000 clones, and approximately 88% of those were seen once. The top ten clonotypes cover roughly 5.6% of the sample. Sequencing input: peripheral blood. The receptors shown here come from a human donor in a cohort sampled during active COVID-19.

This CDR3 reads CASSLSGTGSYEQYF. CDR3 DNA: TGTGCCAGCAGTTTATCGGGGACAGGGTCCTACGAGCAGTACTTC. This rearrangement joins TRBV28 to TRBJ2-7; 9 bases match TRBD1. CDR1 and CDR2 from the germline V gene are MDHEN and SYDVKM. The CDR3 covers 15 residues. J was trimmed by 1 base and V by 1 base; bases with no gene match: 2.

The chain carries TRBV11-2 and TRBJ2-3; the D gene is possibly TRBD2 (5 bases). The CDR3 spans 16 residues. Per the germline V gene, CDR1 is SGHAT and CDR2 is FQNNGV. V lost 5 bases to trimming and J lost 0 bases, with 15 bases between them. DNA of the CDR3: TGTGCCAGCAGCGACTACACCCGGGGAAGCACAGATACGCAGTATTTT. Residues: CASSDYTRGSTDTQYF.

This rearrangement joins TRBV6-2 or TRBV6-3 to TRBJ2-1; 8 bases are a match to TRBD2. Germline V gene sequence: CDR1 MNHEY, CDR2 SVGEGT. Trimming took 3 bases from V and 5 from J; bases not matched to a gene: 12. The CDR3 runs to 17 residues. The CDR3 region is CASSYKLGLGVNNEQFF. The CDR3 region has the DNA TGTGCCAGCAGTTATAAGCTGGGACTAGGAGTAAACAATGAGCAGTTCTTC.

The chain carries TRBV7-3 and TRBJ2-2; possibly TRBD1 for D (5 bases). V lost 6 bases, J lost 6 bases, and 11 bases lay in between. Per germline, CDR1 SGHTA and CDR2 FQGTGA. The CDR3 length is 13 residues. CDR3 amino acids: CASSQRGAGELFF. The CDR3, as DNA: TGTGCCAGCAGTCAAAGGGGTGCCGGGGAGCTGTTTTTT. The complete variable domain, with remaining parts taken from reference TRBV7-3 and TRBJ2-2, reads GAGVSQTPSNKVTEKGKYVELRCDPISGHTALYWYRQSLGQGPEFLIYFQGTGAADDSGLPNDRFFAVRPEGSVSTLKIQRTERGDSAVYLCASSQRGAGELFFGEGSRLTVL.

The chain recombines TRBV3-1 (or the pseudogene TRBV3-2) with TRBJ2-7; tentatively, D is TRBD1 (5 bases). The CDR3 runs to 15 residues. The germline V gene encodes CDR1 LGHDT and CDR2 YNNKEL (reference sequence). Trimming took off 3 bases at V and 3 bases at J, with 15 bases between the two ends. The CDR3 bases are TGTGCCAGCAGCCAGGTAGCTGGCAGGGTCTACGAGCAGTACTTC. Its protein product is CASSQVAGRVYEQYF.

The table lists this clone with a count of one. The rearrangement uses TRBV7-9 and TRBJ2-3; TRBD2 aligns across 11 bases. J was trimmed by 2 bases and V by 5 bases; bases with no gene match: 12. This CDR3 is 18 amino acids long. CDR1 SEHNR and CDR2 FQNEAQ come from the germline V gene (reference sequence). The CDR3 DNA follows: TGTGCCAGCAGCCGTGGACAGAATAGCGGGAGGGACACAGATACGCAGTATTTT. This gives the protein CASSRGQNSGRDTDTQYF.

The CDR3 bases are TGTGCCAGTAGCGTCCGGCCTTTGGGGCCCTACGAGCAGTACTTC. As protein: CASSVRPLGPYEQYF. The rearrangement uses TRBV19 and TRBJ2-7, with D perhaps matching TRBD1 (5 bases). Germline CDR1 LNHDA, CDR2 SQIVND (reference sequence). Trimming left V 6 bases short and J 2 bases short, with 17 bases between. The CDR3 contains 15 residues.

The CDR3 is CASSLEQGGNQPQHF. CDR3 DNA sequence: TGTGCCAGCAGCTTAGAACAGGGAGGCAATCAGCCCCAGCATTTT. This sequence joins TRBV7-8 and TRBJ1-5, with TRBD1 as a possible D gene (6 bases). Germline CDR1 and CDR2: SGHVS and FQNEAQ. The ends were cut back, 1 base at V and 2 bases at J, with 9 bases in the middle. The CDR3 covers 15 residues.

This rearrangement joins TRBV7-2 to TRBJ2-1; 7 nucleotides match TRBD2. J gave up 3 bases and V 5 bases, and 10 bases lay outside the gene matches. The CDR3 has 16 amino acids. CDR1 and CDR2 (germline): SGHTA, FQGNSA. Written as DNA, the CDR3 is TGTGCCAGCAGCCGCAAAGTTCGGGGGGTCTACAATGAGCAGTTCTTC. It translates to CASSRKVRGVYNEQFF.